This T cell receptor beta chain was captured by sequencing in a study of blood T cell repertoires in COVID-19. As for the study in general: T cells, B-cell-depleted T cells, or PBMCs provided the cDNA or gDNA that served as material.

The CDR3 covers 12 residues. CDR1 and CDR2 (germline): MDHEN, SYDVKM. The ends were cut back, 8 bases at V and 4 bases at J, with 11 bases in the middle. Repertoires were generated with immunoSEQ multiplex PCR, while TCRdb's copy carries only in-frame clones and drops some. The data show roughly 180,000 clones, 81% seen once. Sequencing used peripheral blood. The source is a woman aged 40 to 50 with COVID-19, enrolled during active disease. This sequence joins TRBV28 and TRBJ1-2; D not resolved. The CDR3 loop is CASAPGGYGYTF. CDR3 sequence (DNA): TGTGCCAGCGCACCCGGAGGCTATGGCTACACCTTC.